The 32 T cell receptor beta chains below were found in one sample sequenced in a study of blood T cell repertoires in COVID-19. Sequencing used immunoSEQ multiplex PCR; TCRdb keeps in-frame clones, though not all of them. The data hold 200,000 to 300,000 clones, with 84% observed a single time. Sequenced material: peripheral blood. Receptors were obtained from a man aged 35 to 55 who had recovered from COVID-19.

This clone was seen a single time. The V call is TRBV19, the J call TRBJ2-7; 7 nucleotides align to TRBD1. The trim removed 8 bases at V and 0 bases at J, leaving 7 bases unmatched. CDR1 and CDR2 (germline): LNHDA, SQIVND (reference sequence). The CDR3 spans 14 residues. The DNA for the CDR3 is TGTGCCAGTGGGGGAGCAGGGGGCTCCTACGAGCAGTACTTC. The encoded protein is CASGGAGGSYEQYF. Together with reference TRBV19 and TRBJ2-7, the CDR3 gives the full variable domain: DGGITQSPKYLFRKEGQNVTLSCEQNLNHDAMYWYRQDPGQGLRLIYYSQIVNDFQKGDIAEGYSVSREKKESFPLTVTSAQKNPTAFYLCASGGAGGSYEQYFGPGTRLTVT.

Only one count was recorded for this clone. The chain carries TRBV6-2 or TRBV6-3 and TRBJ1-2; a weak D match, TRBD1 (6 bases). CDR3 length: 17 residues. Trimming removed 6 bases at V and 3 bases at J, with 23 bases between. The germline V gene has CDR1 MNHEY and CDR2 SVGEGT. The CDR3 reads CASSSPSIQGAHYGYTF. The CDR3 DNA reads TGTGCCAGCAGCTCCCCTTCGATACAGGGCGCCCACTATGGCTACACCTTC.

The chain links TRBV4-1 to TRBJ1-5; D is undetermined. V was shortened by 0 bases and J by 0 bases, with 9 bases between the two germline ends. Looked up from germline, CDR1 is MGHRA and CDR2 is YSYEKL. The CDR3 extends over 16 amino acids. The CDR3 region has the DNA TGCGCCAGCAGCCAAGAGAGCACAGATAGCAATCAGCCCCAGCATTTT. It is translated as CASSQESTDSNQPQHF.

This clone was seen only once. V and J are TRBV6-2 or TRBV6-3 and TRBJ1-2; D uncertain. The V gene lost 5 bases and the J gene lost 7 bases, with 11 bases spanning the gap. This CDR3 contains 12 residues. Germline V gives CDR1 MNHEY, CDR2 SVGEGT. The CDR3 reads CASSRREGGYTF. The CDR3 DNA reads TGTGCCAGCAGTCGCCGAGAGGGTGGCTACACCTTC.

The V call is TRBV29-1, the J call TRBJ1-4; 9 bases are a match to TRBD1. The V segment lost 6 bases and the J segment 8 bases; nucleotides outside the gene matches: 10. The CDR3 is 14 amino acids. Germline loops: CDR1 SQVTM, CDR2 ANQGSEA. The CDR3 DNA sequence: TGCAGCGTCATAACAGGGGGCGCAGGAGAAAAACTGTTTTTT. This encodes CSVITGGAGEKLFF.

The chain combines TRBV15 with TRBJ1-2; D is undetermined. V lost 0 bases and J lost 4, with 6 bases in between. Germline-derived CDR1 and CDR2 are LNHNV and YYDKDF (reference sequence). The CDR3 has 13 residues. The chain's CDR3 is CATSRDPGYGYTF. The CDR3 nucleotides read TGTGCCACCAGCAGAGACCCAGGCTATGGCTACACCTTC. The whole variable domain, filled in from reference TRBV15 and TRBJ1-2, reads DAMVIQNPRYQVTQFGKPVTLSCSQTLNHNVMYWYQQKSSQAPKLLFHYYDKDFNNEADTPDNFQSRRPNTSFCFLDIRSPGLGDTAMYLCATSRDPGYGYTFGSGTRLTVV.

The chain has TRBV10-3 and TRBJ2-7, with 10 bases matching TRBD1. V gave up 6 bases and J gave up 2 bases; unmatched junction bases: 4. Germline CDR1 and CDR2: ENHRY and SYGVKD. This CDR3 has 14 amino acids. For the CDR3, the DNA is TGTGCCATCAGGGGGACAGGGGAAACCTACGAGCAGTACTTC. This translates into CAIRGTGETYEQYF.

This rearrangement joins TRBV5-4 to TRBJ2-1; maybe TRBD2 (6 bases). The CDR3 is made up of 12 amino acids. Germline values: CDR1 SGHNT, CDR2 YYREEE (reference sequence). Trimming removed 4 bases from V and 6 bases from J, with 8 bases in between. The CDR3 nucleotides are TGTGCCAGCAGCAATAGCGGCAATGAGCAGTTCTTC. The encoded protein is CASSNSGNEQFF.

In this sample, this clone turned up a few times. The CDR3 DNA follows: TGTGCCAGCAGTGAGACAGGTAGCAATCAGCCCCAGCATTTT. It specifies CASSETGSNQPQHF. This chain connects TRBV2 to TRBJ1-5; TRBD1 is a possible D gene (6 bases). In germline, CDR1 is SNHLY, CDR2 FYNNEI. V was pared by 3 bases and J by 0 bases, with 6 bases between. The CDR3 extends over 14 amino acids.

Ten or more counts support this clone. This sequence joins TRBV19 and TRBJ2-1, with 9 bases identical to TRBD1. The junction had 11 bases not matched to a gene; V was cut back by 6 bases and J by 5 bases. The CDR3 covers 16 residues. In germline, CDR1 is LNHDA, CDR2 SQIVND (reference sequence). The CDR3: CASSPLTGGDHNEQFF. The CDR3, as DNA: TGTGCCAGTAGCCCCCTCACAGGGGGCGATCACAATGAGCAGTTCTTC.

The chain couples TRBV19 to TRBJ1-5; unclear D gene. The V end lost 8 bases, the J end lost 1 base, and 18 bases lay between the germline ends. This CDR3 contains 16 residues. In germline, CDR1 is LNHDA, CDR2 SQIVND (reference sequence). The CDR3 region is CASQKGGIWSNQPQHF. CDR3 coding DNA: TGTGCCAGTCAGAAAGGAGGGATCTGGAGCAATCAGCCCCAGCATTTT.

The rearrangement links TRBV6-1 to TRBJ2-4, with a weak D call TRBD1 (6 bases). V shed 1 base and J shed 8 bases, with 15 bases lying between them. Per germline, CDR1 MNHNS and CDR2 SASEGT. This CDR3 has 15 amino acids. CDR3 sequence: CASSEGQFHRDIQYF. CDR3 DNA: TGTGCCAGCAGTGAAGGACAGTTCCACAGGGACATTCAGTACTTC.

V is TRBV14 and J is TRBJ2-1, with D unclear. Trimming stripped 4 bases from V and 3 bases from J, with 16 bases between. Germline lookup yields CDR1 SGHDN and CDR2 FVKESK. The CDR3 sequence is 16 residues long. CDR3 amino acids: CASSPLLARDYNEQFF. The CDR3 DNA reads TGTGCCAGCAGCCCCCTTCTGGCTAGAGACTACAATGAGCAGTTCTTC.

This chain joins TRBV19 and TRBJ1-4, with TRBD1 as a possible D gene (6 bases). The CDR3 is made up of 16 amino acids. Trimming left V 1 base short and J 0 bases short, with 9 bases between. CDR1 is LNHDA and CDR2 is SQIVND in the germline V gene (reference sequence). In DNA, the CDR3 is TGTGCCAGTAGTATAGGGGACATCTCAACTAATGAAAAACTGTTTTTT. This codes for CASSIGDISTNEKLFF.

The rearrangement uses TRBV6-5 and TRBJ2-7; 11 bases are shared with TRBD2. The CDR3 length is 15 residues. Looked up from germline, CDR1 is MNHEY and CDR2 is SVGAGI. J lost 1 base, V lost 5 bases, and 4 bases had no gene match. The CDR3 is CASSTGTSGSYEQYF. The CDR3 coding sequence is TGTGCCAGCAGTACCGGGACTAGCGGATCCTACGAGCAGTACTTC.

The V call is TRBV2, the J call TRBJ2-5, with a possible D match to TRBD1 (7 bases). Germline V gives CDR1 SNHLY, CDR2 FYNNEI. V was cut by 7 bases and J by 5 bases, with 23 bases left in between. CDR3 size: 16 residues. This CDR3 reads CASTKAGQRYWETQYF. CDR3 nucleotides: TGTGCCAGCACCAAGGCGGGACAGCGATACTGGGAGACCCAGTACTTC.

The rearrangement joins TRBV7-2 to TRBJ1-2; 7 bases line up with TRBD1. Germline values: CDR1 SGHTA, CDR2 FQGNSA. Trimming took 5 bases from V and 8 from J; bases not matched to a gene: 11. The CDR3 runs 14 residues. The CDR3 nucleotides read TGTGCCAGCAGCCCAGATAGGACAGGTGGAGGCTACACCTTC. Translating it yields CASSPDRTGGGYTF.

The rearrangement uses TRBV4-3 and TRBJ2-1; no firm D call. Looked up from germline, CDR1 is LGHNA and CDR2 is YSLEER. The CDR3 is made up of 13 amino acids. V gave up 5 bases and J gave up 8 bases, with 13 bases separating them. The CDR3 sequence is CASSAQVLDEQFF. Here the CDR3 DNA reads TGCGCCAGCAGCGCTCAGGTTTTGGATGAGCAGTTCTTC.

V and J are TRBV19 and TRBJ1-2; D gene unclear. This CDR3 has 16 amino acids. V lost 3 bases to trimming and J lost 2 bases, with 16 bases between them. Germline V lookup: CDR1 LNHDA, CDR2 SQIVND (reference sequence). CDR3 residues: CASSIGFGIPNYGYTF. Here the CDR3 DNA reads TGTGCCAGTAGTATCGGGTTCGGGATCCCCAACTATGGCTACACCTTC.

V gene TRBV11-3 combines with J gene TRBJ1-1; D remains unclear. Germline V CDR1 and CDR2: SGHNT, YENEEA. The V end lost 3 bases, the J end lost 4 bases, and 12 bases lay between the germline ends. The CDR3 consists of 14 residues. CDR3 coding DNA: TGTGCCAGCAGCTTGGAGGTAGGCAGCACTGAAGCTTTCTTT. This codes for CASSLEVGSTEAFF. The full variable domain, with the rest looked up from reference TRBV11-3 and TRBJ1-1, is EAGVVQSPRYKIIEKKQPVAFWCNPISGHNTLYWYLQNLGQGPELLIRYENEEAVDDSQLPKDRFSAERLKGVDSTLKIQPAELGDSAVYLCASSLEVGSTEAFFGQGTRLTVV.

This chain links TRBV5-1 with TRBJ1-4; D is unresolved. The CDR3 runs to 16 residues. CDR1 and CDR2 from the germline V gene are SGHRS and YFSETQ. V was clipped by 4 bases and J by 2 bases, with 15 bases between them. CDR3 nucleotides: TGCGCCAGCAGCCTCCCTGGGAGCTCGACTAATGAAAAACTGTTTTTT. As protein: CASSLPGSSTNEKLFF.

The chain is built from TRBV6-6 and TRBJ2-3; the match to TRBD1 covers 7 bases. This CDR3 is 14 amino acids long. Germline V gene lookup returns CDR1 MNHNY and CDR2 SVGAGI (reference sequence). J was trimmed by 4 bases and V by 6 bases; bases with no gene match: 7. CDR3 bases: TGTGCCAGCAGGGTCCAGGGGGTGGCAGATACGCAGTATTTT. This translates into CASRVQGVADTQYF.

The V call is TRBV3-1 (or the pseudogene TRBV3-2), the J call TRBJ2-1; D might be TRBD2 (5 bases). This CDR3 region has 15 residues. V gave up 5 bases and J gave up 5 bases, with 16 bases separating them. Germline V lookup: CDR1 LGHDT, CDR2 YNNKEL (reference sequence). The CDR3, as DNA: TGTGCCAGCAGCACACCACGCGGCGGGCACAATGAGCAGTTCTTC. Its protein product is CASSTPRGGHNEQFF.

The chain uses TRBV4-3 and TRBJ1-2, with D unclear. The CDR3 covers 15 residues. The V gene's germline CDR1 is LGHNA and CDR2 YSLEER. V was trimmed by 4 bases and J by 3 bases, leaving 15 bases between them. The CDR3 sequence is CASSLRTGGYYGYTF. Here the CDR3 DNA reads TGCGCCAGCAGCCTCCGGACGGGAGGGTACTATGGCTACACCTTC.

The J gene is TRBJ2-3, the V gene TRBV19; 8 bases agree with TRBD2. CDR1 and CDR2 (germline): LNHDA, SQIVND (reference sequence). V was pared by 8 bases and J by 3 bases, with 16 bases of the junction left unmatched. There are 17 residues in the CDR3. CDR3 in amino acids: CASLQPGTRASTDTQYF. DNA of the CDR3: TGTGCCAGTCTGCAACCGGGGACTAGGGCGAGTACAGATACGCAGTATTTT. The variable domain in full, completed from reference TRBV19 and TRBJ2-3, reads DGGITQSPKYLFRKEGQNVTLSCEQNLNHDAMYWYRQDPGQGLRLIYYSQIVNDFQKGDIAEGYSVSREKKESFPLTVTSAQKNPTAFYLCASLQPGTRASTDTQYFGPGTRLTVL.

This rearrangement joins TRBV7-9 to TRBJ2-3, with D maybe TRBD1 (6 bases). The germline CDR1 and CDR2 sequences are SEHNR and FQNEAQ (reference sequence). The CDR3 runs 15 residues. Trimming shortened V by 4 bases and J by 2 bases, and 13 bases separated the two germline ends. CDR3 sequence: CASSYSGTLTDTQYF. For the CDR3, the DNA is TGTGCCAGCAGCTATTCCGGGACACTCACAGATACGCAGTATTTT.

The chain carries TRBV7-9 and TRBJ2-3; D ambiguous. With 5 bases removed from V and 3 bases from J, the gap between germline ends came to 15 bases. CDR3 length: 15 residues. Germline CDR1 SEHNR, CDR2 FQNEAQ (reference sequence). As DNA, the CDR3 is TGTGCCAGCAGCCCGGTCCGGCTAGGAACAGATACGCAGTATTTT. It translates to CASSPVRLGTDTQYF.

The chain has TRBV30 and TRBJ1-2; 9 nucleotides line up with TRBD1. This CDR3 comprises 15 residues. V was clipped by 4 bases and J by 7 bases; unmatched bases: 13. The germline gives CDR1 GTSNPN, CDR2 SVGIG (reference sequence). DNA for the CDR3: TGTGCCTGGATTCAGGGACAGGGAATCGCTCGTGGCTACACCTTC. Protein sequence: CAWIQGQGIARGYTF.

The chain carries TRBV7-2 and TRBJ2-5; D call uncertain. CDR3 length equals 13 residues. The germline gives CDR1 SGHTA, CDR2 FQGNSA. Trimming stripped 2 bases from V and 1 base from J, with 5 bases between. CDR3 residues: CASSLSRQETQYF. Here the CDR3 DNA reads TGTGCCAGCAGCTTATCGCGCCAAGAGACCCAGTACTTC.

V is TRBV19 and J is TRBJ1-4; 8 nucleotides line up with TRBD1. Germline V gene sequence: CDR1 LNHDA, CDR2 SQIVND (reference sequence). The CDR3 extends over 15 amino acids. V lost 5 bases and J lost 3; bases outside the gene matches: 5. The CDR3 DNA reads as TGTGCCAGTAGTTCCGACAGGGGCCCTAATGAAAAACTGTTTTTT. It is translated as CASSSDRGPNEKLFF.

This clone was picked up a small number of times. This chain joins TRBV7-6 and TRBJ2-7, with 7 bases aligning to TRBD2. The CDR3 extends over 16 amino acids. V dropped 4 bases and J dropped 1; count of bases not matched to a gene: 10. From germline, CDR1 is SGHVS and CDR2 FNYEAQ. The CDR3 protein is CASSSLSGRKSYEQYF. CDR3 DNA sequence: TGTGCCAGCAGCTCCCTTAGCGGGCGCAAGTCCTACGAGCAGTACTTC.

The CDR3 coding sequence is TGTGCCAGCAGCTTAGAGCCGTACTCCTACGAGCAGTACTTC. Its translation: CASSLEPYSYEQYF. This rearrangement joins TRBV7-2 to TRBJ2-7; unclear D gene. V lost 1 base, J lost 0 bases, and 7 bases lay in between. The CDR3 is 14 amino acids. CDR1 SGHTA and CDR2 FQGNSA come from the germline V gene.